Following are 27 T cell receptor beta chains from one sample sequenced in a study of T cell responses to AZD1222 COVID-19 vaccine. Using immunoSEQ multiplex PCR, the repertoire was profiled, and TCRdb retains in-frame clones only, with some absent. The top ten clones hold over 0.75% of a sample with around 200,000 clones, approximately 90% of them seen once. The sample in question was peripheral blood, obtained on day 0 of AZD1222 vaccination. The receptors were gathered from an adult in good health.

This clone has just one count. The rearrangement links TRBV6-5 to TRBJ1-1; 7 nucleotides align to TRBD1. CDR1 is MNHEY and CDR2 is SVGAGI in the germline V gene. V shed 6 bases and J 5 bases; nucleotides not matched to a gene: 6. This CDR3 has 13 amino acids. The CDR3 spells CASRNRGRTEAFF. CDR3 nucleotides: TGTGCCAGCAGGAACAGGGGTAGAACTGAAGCTTTCTTT.

The chain recombines TRBV7-8 with TRBJ1-5, with D possibly matching TRBD1 (6 bases). CDR1 is SGHVS, CDR2 FQNEAQ, per germline. V lost 4 bases and J 5 bases, leaving 9 bases between the germline ends. This CDR3 is built from 13 residues. The CDR3, as DNA: TGTGCCAGCAGCTCTAACAGGGATCAGCCCCAGCATTTT. It translates to CASSSNRDQPQHF.

The sample holds one count of this clone. The chain carries TRBV19 and TRBJ2-5; the match to TRBD1 covers 7 bases. V lost 1 base, J lost 4 bases, and 3 bases stayed unmatched. Germline V gives CDR1 LNHDA, CDR2 SQIVND (reference sequence). CDR3 length: 14 amino acids. CDR3 DNA sequence: TGTGCCAGTAGTATAGTACCAGGGGGAGAGACCCAGTACTTC. This codes for CASSIVPGGETQYF.

This clone came up once. The chain recombines TRBV5-4 with TRBJ1-4, with 8 bases aligning to TRBD1. V lost 4 bases, J lost 5 bases, and 7 bases stayed unmatched. This CDR3 contains 15 residues. Germline assignment: CDR1 SGHNT and CDR2 YYREEE (reference sequence). The CDR3: CASSKAGGKNEKLFF. In DNA, the CDR3 is TGTGCCAGCAGCAAAGCAGGGGGCAAAAATGAAAAACTGTTTTTT.

V gene TRBV19 combines with J gene TRBJ2-2; D uncertain. The length of the CDR3 is 13 residues. Trimming cost V 6 bases and J 5 bases, with 10 bases left between them. CDR1 and CDR2 from the germline V gene are LNHDA and SQIVND (reference sequence). The CDR3 loop reads CASSQLRTGELFF. CDR3 bases: TGTGCCAGTAGCCAGTTGAGGACCGGGGAGCTGTTTTTT. The full variable domain, with the rest looked up from reference TRBV19 and TRBJ2-2, is DGGITQSPKYLFRKEGQNVTLSCEQNLNHDAMYWYRQDPGQGLRLIYYSQIVNDFQKGDIAEGYSVSREKKESFPLTVTSAQKNPTAFYLCASSQLRTGELFFGEGSRLTVL.

Details on this clone: A read error may produce the germline difference seen at one junction end. The CDR3 spells CAGSTGGLGYTF. CDR3 DNA sequence: TGTGCCGGCAGTACAGGGGGTTTGGGCTACACCTTC. The rearrangement joins TRBV27 to TRBJ1-2; 8 bases match TRBD1. Germline V gene data show CDR1 as MNHEY and CDR2 as SMNVEV (reference sequence). The CDR3 runs to 12 residues.

The chain recombines TRBV10-3 with TRBJ1-1; no clear D gene. From germline, CDR1 is ENHRY and CDR2 SYGVKD. The CDR3 runs to 14 residues. V was trimmed by 3 bases and J by 0 bases, leaving 8 bases between them. CDR3 residues: CAISDGGLNTEAFF. The CDR3 nucleotides are TGTGCCATCAGTGATGGTGGGTTGAACACTGAAGCTTTCTTT.

V is TRBV29-1 and J is TRBJ2-3, with 11 positions matching TRBD2. CDR1 is SQVTM and CDR2 is ANQGSEA in the germline V gene. After removal of 1 base from V and 4 bases from J, the junction contained 7 bases not matched to a gene. The CDR3 length is 16 residues. CDR3 residues: CSVEGSSGRASDTQYF. Written as DNA, the CDR3 is TGCAGCGTTGAAGGTAGTAGCGGGAGGGCCTCAGATACGCAGTATTTT.

This chain links TRBV11-2 with TRBJ1-4; D gene unclear. The V end was cut by 1 base, the J end by 4 bases, with 7 bases between. The CDR3 is 14 residues long. Per the germline V gene, CDR1 is SGHAT and CDR2 is FQNNGV. The CDR3 loop is CASSLGVLNEKLFF. The CDR3 region has the DNA TGTGCCAGCAGCTTAGGGGTCCTTAATGAAAAACTGTTTTTT.

This chain links TRBV5-4 with TRBJ2-3, with 10 bases matching TRBD1. Germline loops: CDR1 SGHNT, CDR2 YYREEE (reference sequence). The ends lost 4 bases at V and 6 bases at J; junction bases unmatched: 14. The CDR3 sequence is 17 residues long. The CDR3 reads CASSPPGQGWVADTQYF. The CDR3 DNA sequence: TGTGCCAGCAGCCCACCGGGACAGGGGTGGGTCGCGGATACGCAGTATTTT.

The chain recombines TRBV9 with TRBJ2-7, with unresolved D. Trimming removed 4 bases at V and 0 bases at J, with 11 bases between. CDR1 and CDR2 (germline): SGDLS, YYNGEE. This CDR3 contains 14 residues. CDR3 DNA sequence: TGTGCCAGCAGCCCCCTCATAGGCTCCTACGAGCAGTACTTC. The encoded protein is CASSPLIGSYEQYF.

Turning to this clone: Other DNA sequences in this sample translate to the same CDR3. The CDR3 DNA reads as TGTGCCAGCAGCTTGGACGGAAACTCCTACGAGCAGTACTTC. Residues: CASSLDGNSYEQYF. This chain connects TRBV7-2 to TRBJ2-7; D gene ambiguous. The CDR3 contains 14 residues. The V gene lost 3 bases and the J gene lost 0 bases, with 9 bases spanning the gap. CDR1 and CDR2 (germline): SGHTA, FQGNSA.

This clone was picked up a small number of times. The chain is built from TRBV18 and TRBJ2-7; D call uncertain. CDR3 length equals 12 residues. Germline lookup yields CDR1 KGHSH and CDR2 LQKENI. V was pared by 6 bases and J by 6 bases, with 12 bases between. In DNA form, the CDR3 reads TGTGCCAGCTCCCCCCGCGGCCCCGAGCAGTACTTC. Translating gives CASSPRGPEQYF.

The rearrangement joins TRBV6-1 to TRBJ1-5; D unresolved. Germline loops: CDR1 MNHNS, CDR2 SASEGT. Trimming removed 3 bases at V and 6 bases at J, with 12 bases between. This CDR3 contains 14 residues. The CDR3 loop is CASSEARLGQPQHF. Written as DNA, the CDR3 is TGTGCCAGCAGTGAGGCCAGGTTGGGTCAGCCCCAGCATTTT.

This clone has just one count. J is TRBJ1-4 and V is TRBV19; no clear D. Per the germline V gene, CDR1 is LNHDA and CDR2 is SQIVND (reference sequence). The CDR3 runs to 15 residues. The V end lost 5 bases, the J end lost 8 bases, and 18 bases lay between the germline ends. The CDR3 nucleotides are TGTGCCAGTAGTTGGGCCTACCTAAAGAAGGAAAAACTGTTTTTT. This codes for CASSWAYLKKEKLFF.

The rearrangement joins TRBV19 to TRBJ1-1; 12 bases agree with TRBD1. With 6 bases clipped from V and 3 bases from J, the junction kept 14 bases outside the gene matches. The length of the CDR3 is 18 residues. The germline CDR1 and CDR2 sequences are LNHDA and SQIVND (reference sequence). The CDR3 DNA follows: TGTGCCAGTAGATCCCCCGGGACAGGGGGCTTGAAGGACACTGAAGCTTTCTTT. Translating gives CASRSPGTGGLKDTEAFF.

This chain uses TRBV11-2 with TRBJ1-1; D is possibly TRBD1 (5 bases). Trimming removed 3 bases from V and 0 bases from J, with 14 bases in between. CDR3 length equals 16 residues. CDR1 is SGHAT, CDR2 FQNNGV, per germline. Here the CDR3 DNA reads TGTGCCAGCAGCTTCCACCAGGGCTTCATGAACACTGAAGCTTTCTTT. This translates into CASSFHQGFMNTEAFF.

The gene calls are TRBV7-3 and TRBJ1-1; 7 nucleotides line up with TRBD1. CDR3 size: 18 residues. Trimming removed 5 bases from V and 0 bases from J; junction bases left unmatched: 15. Germline V gene lookup returns CDR1 SGHTA and CDR2 FQGTGA. CDR3 coding DNA: TGTGCCAGCAGCCCGACAGGTGGAGGGGGACAGATGAACACTGAAGCTTTCTTT. This sequence encodes CASSPTGGGGQMNTEAFF. Full variable domain (missing parts from reference TRBV7-3 and TRBJ1-1): GAGVSQTPSNKVTEKGKYVELRCDPISGHTALYWYRQSLGQGPEFLIYFQGTGAADDSGLPNDRFFAVRPEGSVSTLKIQRTERGDSAVYLCASSPTGGGGQMNTEAFFGQGTRLTVV.

This clone was recorded only once. The CDR3 DNA reads as TGTGCCAGTAGTCCGACACCCCGGGGAGCTAACTATGGCTACACCTTC. This gives the protein CASSPTPRGANYGYTF. J is TRBJ1-2 and V is TRBV19; D remains ambiguous. CDR3 length equals 16 residues. From germline, CDR1 is LNHDA and CDR2 SQIVND (reference sequence). The V and J ends lost 5 bases and 0 bases respectively, with 16 bases between them.

This clone was recorded once. The chain uses TRBV9 and TRBJ2-1; D might be TRBD2 (5 bases). The V and J ends lost 0 bases and 3 bases respectively, with 10 bases between them. Germline V CDR1 and CDR2: SGDLS, YYNGEE. CDR3 length: 15 residues. The CDR3 DNA reads as TGTGCCAGCAGCGTAGGGAGGTCTTACTACAATGAGCAGTTCTTC. Its protein is CASSVGRSYYNEQFF.

The V and J genes are TRBV5-5 and TRBJ1-1; D is possibly TRBD1 (5 bases). V lost 4 bases to trimming and J lost 1 base, with 14 bases between them. Germline V gene data show CDR1 as SGHKS and CDR2 as YYEKEE (reference sequence). The CDR3 contains 15 residues. Written as DNA, the CDR3 is TGTGCCAGCAGCCGAGGTGCCGGGGCGAACACTGAAGCTTTCTTT. This encodes CASSRGAGANTEAFF. Full variable domain (remainder filled in from reference TRBV5-5 and TRBJ1-1): DAGVTQSPTHLIKTRGQQVTLRCSPISGHKSVSWYQQVLGQGPQFIFQYYEKEERGRGNFPDRFSARQFPNYSSELNVNALLLGDSALYLCASSRGAGANTEAFFGQGTRLTVV.

The genes are TRBV9 and TRBJ1-6, with D uncertain. The CDR3 is made up of 13 amino acids. Germline CDR1 reads SGDLS; CDR2 reads YYNGEE. The ends were cut back, 1 base at V and 9 bases at J, with 8 bases in the middle. DNA of the CDR3: TGTGCCAGCAGCGTACAGCTAATTTCACCCCTCCACTTT. It yields the protein CASSVQLISPLHF.

This clone occurred a few times. The chain recombines TRBV9 with TRBJ1-2; D possibly corresponds to TRBD1 (5 bases). CDR1 SGDLS and CDR2 YYNGEE come from the germline V gene. Deletions cut 2 bases from V and 2 bases from J, with 10 bases between. The length of the CDR3 is 14 residues. The CDR3 DNA is TGTGCCAGCAGCGTTGCAGGGAACAACTATGGCTACACCTTC. It is translated as CASSVAGNNYGYTF.

In its sample, this clone was seen once. This chain links TRBV10-3 with TRBJ2-7; D unresolved. Between the trimmed V and J ends, which lost 3 bases and 6 bases, there was a span of 12 bases. CDR1 and CDR2 from the germline V gene are ENHRY and SYGVKD. This CDR3 contains 13 residues. The CDR3 nucleotides read TGTGCCATCAGTGATGTACAGACTCGCGAGCAGTACTTC. This sequence encodes CAISDVQTREQYF.

The chain links TRBV27 to TRBJ1-4; 7 bases are shared with TRBD1. V dropped 1 base and J dropped 8; count of bases not matched to a gene: 7. This CDR3 is built from 15 residues. From germline, CDR1 is MNHEY and CDR2 SMNVEV (reference sequence). CDR3 sequence (DNA): TGTGCCAGCAGTTTATTTTCAGGGGGGAGGGAAAAACTGTTTTTT. Translation: CASSLFSGGREKLFF.

This clone was picked up one time. This chain uses TRBV14 with TRBJ1-1; TRBD1 is a possible D gene (5 bases). Trimming pared 4 bases from V and 5 bases from J, leaving 14 bases between. CDR1 is SGHDN, CDR2 FVKESK, per germline. The CDR3 length is 14 residues. CDR3 loop: CASSPLGEGTEAFF. CDR3 DNA sequence: TGTGCCAGCAGCCCGTTGGGGGAGGGGACTGAAGCTTTCTTT.

This chain links TRBV5-1 with TRBJ2-7, with D perhaps being TRBD1 or TRBD2 (5 bases each). CDR3 length: 14 amino acids. Germline loops: CDR1 SGHRS, CDR2 YFSETQ. V was clipped by 4 bases and J by 4 bases, with 15 bases between them. In DNA form, the CDR3 reads TGCGCCAGCAGCCCGTGGTTTGAGGGGTACGAGCAGTACTTC. Amino acid sequence: CASSPWFEGYEQYF.